This T cell receptor (beta chain) appears in the sequencing data of a study of cytomegalovirus exposure and HLA in healthy donors. The study, taken as a whole, reports: Most TCR sequences were rare, but some public TCRs occurred in many donors.

Only in-frame clones appear in the TCRdb table, and some are missing; sequencing was by immunoSEQ multiplex PCR. The sample shows roughly 260,000 clones, 85% to 90% of them seen only once. This clone was detected only once. Its cognate antigen is unknown. This receptor was obtained from a young woman in good health and CMV-seronegative. The sequenced sample was PBMCs.

The CDR3 nucleotides read TGTGCCATCAGTGAGTACGAGACTAGCGGGGGGCCCAGCTCCTACGAGCAGTACGTC. Translation gives CAISEYETSGGPSSYEQYV. This sequence joins TRBV10-3 and TRBJ2-7; TRBD2 matches at 13 bases. V was pared by 1 base and J by 0 bases, with 9 bases of the junction left unmatched. The CDR3 has 19 amino acids. Looked up from germline, CDR1 is ENHRY and CDR2 is SYGVKD.